This entry features one T cell receptor (beta chain) sequence. The data are from a study of OX40 agonist ivuxolimab in advanced cancers. Study summary: Patients were roughly 83% male with ages roughly 23 to 79, mean about 54.

Here immunoSEQ multiplex PCR was the method, and the copy in TCRdb shows in-frame clones only, minus some. Found here are tens of thousands of clones, 80% to 90% of them singletons; the top ten hold roughly 0.9%. The sequence was obtained from an adult with an advanced solid tumor such as melanoma, head and neck, liver or kidney cancer. Sequenced here: CD4+ or CD8+ T cells sorted from blood, sampled in a trial of the OX40 agonist ivuxolimab.

The CDR3 coding sequence is TGTGCCAGCAGTGCCTTAGAGGGCCGTAATTCACCCCTCCACTTT. Translation: CASSALEGRNSPLHF. The gene calls are TRBV5-6 and TRBJ1-6; D is unresolved. V was cut by 5 bases and J by 6 bases, with 15 bases left in between. Germline V lookup: CDR1 SGHDT, CDR2 YYEEEE. This CDR3 spans 15 amino acids.